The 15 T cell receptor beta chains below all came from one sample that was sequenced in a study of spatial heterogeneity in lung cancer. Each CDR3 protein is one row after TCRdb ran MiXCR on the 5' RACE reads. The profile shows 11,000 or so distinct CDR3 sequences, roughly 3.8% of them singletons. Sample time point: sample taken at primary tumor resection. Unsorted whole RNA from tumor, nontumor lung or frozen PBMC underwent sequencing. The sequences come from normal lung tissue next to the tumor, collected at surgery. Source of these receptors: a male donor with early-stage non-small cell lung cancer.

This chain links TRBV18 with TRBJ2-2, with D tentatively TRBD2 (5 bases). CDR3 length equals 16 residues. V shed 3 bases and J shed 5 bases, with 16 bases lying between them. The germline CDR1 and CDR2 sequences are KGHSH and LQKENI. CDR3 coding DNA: TGTGCCAGCTCACCGGACTGGTTTTCGTCGACCGGGGAGCTGTTTTTT. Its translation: CASSPDWFSSTGELFF.

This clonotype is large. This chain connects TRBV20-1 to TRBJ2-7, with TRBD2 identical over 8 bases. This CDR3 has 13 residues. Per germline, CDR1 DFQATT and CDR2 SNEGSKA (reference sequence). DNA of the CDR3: TGCAAAGCCGGGGGGGTTGATGCCTACGAGCAGTACTTC. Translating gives CKAGGVDAYEQYF.

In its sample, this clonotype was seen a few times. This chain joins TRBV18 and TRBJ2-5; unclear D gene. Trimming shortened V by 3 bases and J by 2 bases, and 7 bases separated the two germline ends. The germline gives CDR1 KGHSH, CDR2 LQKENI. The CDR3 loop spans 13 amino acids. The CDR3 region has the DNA TGTGCCAGCTCACCCACTATACAAGAGACCCAGTACTTC. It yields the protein CASSPTIQETQYF.

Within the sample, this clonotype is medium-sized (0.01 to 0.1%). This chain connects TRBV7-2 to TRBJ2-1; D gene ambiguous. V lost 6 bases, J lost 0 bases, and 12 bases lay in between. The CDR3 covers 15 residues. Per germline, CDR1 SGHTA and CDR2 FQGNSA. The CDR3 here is CASRFTGSSYNEQFF. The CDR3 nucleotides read TGTGCCAGCAGGTTCACTGGAAGCTCCTACAATGAGCAGTTCTTC.

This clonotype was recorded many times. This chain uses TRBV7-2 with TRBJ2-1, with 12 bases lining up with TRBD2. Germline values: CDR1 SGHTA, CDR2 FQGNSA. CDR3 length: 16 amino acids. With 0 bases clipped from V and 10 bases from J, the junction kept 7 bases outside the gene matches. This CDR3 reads CASSLAETSGRSEQFF. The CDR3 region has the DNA TGTGCCAGCAGCTTAGCAGAGACTAGCGGGAGATCGGAGCAGTTCTTC.

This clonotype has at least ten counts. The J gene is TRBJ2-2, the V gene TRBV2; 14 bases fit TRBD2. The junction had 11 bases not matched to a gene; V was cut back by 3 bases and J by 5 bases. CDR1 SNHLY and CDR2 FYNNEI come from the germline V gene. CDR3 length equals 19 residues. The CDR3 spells CASSESAGLAGVGTGELFF. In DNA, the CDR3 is TGTGCCAGCAGTGAGTCCGCGGGACTAGCGGGAGTTGGGACCGGGGAGCTGTTTTTT.

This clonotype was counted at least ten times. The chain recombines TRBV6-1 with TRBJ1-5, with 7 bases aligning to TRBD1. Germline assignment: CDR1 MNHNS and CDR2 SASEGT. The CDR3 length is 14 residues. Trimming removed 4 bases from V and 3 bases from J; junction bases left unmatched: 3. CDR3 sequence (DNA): TGTGCCAGCAGTGGCGGACAGGCCAATCAGCCCCAGCATTTT. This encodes CASSGGQANQPQHF.

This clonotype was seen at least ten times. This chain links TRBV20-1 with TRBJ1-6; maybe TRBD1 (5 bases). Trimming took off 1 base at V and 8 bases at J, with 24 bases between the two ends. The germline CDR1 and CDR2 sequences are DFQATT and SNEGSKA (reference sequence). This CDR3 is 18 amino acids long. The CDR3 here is CSARVGGDRAQGYSPLHF. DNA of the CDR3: TGCAGTGCTAGAGTGGGGGGTGACCGAGCCCAGGGATATTCACCCCTCCACTTT.

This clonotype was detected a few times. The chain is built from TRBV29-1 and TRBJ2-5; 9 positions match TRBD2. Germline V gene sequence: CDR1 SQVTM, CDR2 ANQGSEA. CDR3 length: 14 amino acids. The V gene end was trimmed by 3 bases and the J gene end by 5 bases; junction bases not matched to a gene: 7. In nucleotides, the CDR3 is TGCAGCGTTGATGGCTCGGCGGGAGGGGAGACCCAGTACTTC. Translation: CSVDGSAGGETQYF.

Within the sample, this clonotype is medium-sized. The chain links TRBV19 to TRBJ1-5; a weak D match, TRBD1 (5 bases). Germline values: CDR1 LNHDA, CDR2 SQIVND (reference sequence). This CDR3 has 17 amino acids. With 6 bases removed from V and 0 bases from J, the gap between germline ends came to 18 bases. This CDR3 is CASRPTGAAYSNQPQHF. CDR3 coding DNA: TGTGCCAGTAGGCCCACTGGGGCAGCTTATAGCAATCAGCCCCAGCATTTT.

This CDR3 reads CASSPPFMKAGTGELFF. The DNA for the CDR3 is TGTGCCAGCTCACCACCTTTTATGAAGGCGGGCACCGGGGAGCTGTTTTTT. The rearrangement uses TRBV18 and TRBJ2-2; possible D gene TRBD2, 5 bases. Germline V gives CDR1 KGHSH, CDR2 LQKENI. The CDR3 runs to 17 residues. The ends were cut back, 0 bases at V and 4 bases at J, with 15 bases in the middle.

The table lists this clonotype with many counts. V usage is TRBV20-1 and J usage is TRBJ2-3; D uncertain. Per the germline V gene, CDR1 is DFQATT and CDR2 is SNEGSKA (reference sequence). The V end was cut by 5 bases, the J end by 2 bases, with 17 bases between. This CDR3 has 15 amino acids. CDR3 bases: TGCAGTGCTGGGAAGGGATTTTCCGACACAGATACGCAGTATTTT. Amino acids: CSAGKGFSDTDTQYF.

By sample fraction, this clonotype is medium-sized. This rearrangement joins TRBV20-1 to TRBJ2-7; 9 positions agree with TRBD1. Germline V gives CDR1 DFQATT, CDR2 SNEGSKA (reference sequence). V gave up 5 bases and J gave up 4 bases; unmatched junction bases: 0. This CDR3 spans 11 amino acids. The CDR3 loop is CSAGQGYEQYF. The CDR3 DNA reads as TGCAGTGCTGGACAGGGGTACGAGCAGTACTTC.

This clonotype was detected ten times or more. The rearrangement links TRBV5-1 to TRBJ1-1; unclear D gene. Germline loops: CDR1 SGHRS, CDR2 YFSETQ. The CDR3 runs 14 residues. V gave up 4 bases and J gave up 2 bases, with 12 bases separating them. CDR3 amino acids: CASSPRTGNTEAFF. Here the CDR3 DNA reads TGCGCCAGCAGCCCTAGGACGGGTAACACTGAAGCTTTCTTT.

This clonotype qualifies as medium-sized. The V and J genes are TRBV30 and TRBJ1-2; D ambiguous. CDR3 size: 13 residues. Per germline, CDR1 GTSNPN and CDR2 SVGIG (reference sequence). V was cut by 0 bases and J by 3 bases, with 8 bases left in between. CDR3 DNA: TGTGCCTGGAGTGTAACCCGGGACTATGGCTACACCTTC. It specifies CAWSVTRDYGYTF.